This T cell receptor beta chain was sequenced for a study of blood T cell repertoires in COVID-19. Recruits, aged roughly 18 to 100 years, lived in under 25 US areas. About this clone: The identical CDR3 is also encoded by other nucleotide sequences in the sample.

Produced via immunoSEQ multiplex PCR; TCRdb's table is partial and in-frame only. Of 390,000 or so clones in the sample, around 87% were seen once. V was pared by 5 bases and J by 3 bases, with 4 bases of the junction left unmatched. The V gene's germline CDR1 is PRHDT and CDR2 FYEKMQ (reference sequence). CDR3 size: 14 residues. Sequencing input: PBMCs or T cells enriched from blood (not recorded which). The chain links TRBV13 to TRBJ2-7, with 10 bases lining up with TRBD1. This TCR was sampled from a woman aged 50 to 60 who had recovered from COVID-19. The CDR3 region is CASSPRTGGYEQYF. CDR3 bases: TGTGCCAGCAGCCCGAGGACAGGGGGCTACGAGCAGTACTTC.